This TCR beta chain was retrieved from a study of blood T cell repertoires in COVID-19. Study-wide context: Collection of acute and convalescent COVID-19 samples took place in the United States, Italy and Spain. T cells, B-cell-depleted T cells, or PBMCs provided the cDNA or gDNA that served as material.

In germline, CDR1 is MNHEY, CDR2 SVGEGT. The V and J ends lost 2 bases and 4 bases respectively, with 11 bases between them. The CDR3 is made up of 14 amino acids. In the study's own analysis: For nucleated cells, counts were estimated from reference gene primer amplification. Repertoires were generated with immunoSEQ multiplex PCR, while TCRdb's copy carries only in-frame clones and drops some. That table gives V, J and clone size, and the DNA gave D and trimming. The repertoire holds tens of thousands of clones, with about 78% as singletons. This TCR derives from a human donor in a cohort sampled during active COVID-19. The chain uses TRBV6-2 or TRBV6-3 and TRBJ1-2; no firm D call. What was sequenced was peripheral blood. CDR3 sequence reads: CASSYLGGIYGYTF. The DNA for the CDR3 is TGTGCCAGCAGTTACCTCGGCGGAATCTATGGCTACACCTTC.